One T cell receptor (beta chain) is described in this entry. Expressed TCRB transcripts were sequenced because the isolated RNA had all been reverse transcribed beforehand. Profiled with immunoSEQ multiplex PCR; TCRdb holds only in-frame clones, not every one. The sample has about 620,000 clones, about a sixth seen once; the top ten hold roughly 0.098%. The entry originates in a study of beta chain features in type 1 diabetes. Trimming shortened V by 5 bases and J by 2 bases, and 0 bases separated the two germline ends. CDR3 length: 11 residues. Germline V CDR1 and CDR2: SEHNR, FQNEAQ (reference sequence).

The V and J genes are TRBV7-9 and TRBJ2-2, with D hard to call. The TCR was taken from a man between 18 and 35 years old in good health. The specimen sequenced was naive CD4+ T cells from blood. CDR3 sequence reads: CASSNTGELFF. CDR3 nucleotides: TGTGCCAGCAGCAACACCGGGGAGCTGTTTTTT.